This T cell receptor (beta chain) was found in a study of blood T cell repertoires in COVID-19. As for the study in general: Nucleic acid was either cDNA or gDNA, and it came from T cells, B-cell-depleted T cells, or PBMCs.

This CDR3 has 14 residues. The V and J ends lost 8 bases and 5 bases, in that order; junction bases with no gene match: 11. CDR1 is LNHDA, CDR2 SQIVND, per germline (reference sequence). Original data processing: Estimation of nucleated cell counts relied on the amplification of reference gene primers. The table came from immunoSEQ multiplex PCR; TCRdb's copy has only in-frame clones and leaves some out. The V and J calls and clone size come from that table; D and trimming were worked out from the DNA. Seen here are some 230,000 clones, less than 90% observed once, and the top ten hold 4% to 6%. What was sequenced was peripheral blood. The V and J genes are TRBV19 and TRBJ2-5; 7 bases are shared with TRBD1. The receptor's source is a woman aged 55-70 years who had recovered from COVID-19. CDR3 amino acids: CASATGASGETQYF. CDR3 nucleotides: TGTGCCAGTGCTACAGGGGCGTCCGGTGAGACCCAGTACTTC.